The 3 T cell receptor beta chains listed next were all sequenced from one sample in a study of breast tumors, draining lymph nodes, adjacent tissues. TCRdb analysed the multiplex PCR reads with MiXCR anew, one entry per CDR3 protein. The table shows 150,000 to 200,000 distinct CDR3 sequences, with around a third occurring only once. Axillary draining lymph nodes of breast cancer patients supplied the node samples. Sequencing was performed on axillary lymph node tissue. The receptors here all came from a female donor with breast cancer. Some clones in this sample may be carry-over from other donors' samples.

Turning to this clonotype: The limits of the CDR3 on the DNA are not certain, so only TCRdb's listed CDR3 is given. This chain connects TRBV5-1 to TRBJ1-6; the listed D gene, TRBD1, was not tested against the DNA. Ends included, the CDR3 has 20 residues. Germline V gene sequence: CDR1 SGHRS, CDR2 YFSETQ. CDR3 amino acids: CDSSFYICSARDSYNSPLHF.

This clonotype was seen at least ten times. The rearrangement joins TRBV20-1 to TRBJ2-1; D gene unclear. V was cut by 0 bases and J by 10 bases, with 10 bases left in between. Germline-derived CDR1 and CDR2 are DFQATT and SNEGSKA (reference sequence). This CDR3 is 12 amino acids long. The CDR3 coding sequence is TGCAGTGCTAGAGAGGCGACAACCGAGCAGTTCTTC. Protein product: CSAREATTEQFF.

This clonotype showed up many times. V gene TRBV5-1 combines with J gene TRBJ2-6; 7 nucleotides line up with TRBD1. The germline V gene has CDR1 SGHRS and CDR2 YFSETQ. Trimming cost V 3 bases and J 0 bases; bases outside gene matches: 12. The CDR3 loop spans 19 amino acids. The CDR3 nucleotides read TGCGCCAGCAGCTATCCCCGGGACAGACTATTCTCTGGGGCCAACGTCCTGACTTTC. Its protein product is CASSYPRDRLFSGANVLTF. The full variable domain, in which reference TRBV5-1 and TRBJ2-6 provide the parts outside the CDR3, is KAGVTQTPRYLIKTRGQQVTLSCSPISGHRSVSWYQQTPGQGLQFLFEYFSETQRNKGNFPGRFSGRQFSNSRSEMNVSTLELGDSALYLCASSYPRDRLFSGANVLTFGAGSRLTVL.